Presented here are 23 T cell receptor beta chains from one specimen sequenced in a study of blood T cell repertoires in COVID-19 (TCRdb year 2020). The library relied on the immunoSEQ multiplex PCR assay. Here the immuneACCESS table is served through TCRdb, limited to in-frame sequences with V and J called. Missing clones are a known gap in these copies; in checked studies unresolved V genes cover under half, and the rest lacks a known reason. For this sample the table gives a few hundred thousand clones, of which 75% to 90% were detected only once. 4.5% to 5.5% of the sample goes to the ten largest clones. The specimen sequenced was PBMCs or T cells enriched from blood (not recorded which). The source of these receptors is a woman between 25 and 40 years old who had been exposed to COVID-19.

The J gene is TRBJ2-6, the V gene TRBV5-1; possible D gene TRBD2, 6 bases. CDR1 and CDR2 (germline): SGHRS, YFSETQ. V was cut by 4 bases and J by 0 bases, with 17 bases left in between. CDR3 length: 18 residues. As DNA, the CDR3 is TGCGCCAGCAGCCCGGGGACTCCCCCGAACTCTGGGGCCAACGTCCTGACTTTC. Translating gives CASSPGTPPNSGANVLTF. The whole variable domain, remainder taken from reference TRBV5-1 and TRBJ2-6, is KAGVTQTPRYLIKTRGQQVTLSCSPISGHRSVSWYQQTPGQGLQFLFEYFSETQRNKGNFPGRFSGRQFSNSRSEMNVSTLELGDSALYLCASSPGTPPNSGANVLTFGAGSRLTVL.

This chain uses TRBV5-1 with TRBJ2-3; D might be TRBD2 (6 bases). The CDR3 covers 15 residues. The V and J ends lost 1 base and 1 base respectively, with 10 bases between them. Germline lookup yields CDR1 SGHRS and CDR2 YFSETQ. CDR3 in amino acids: CASSLLAARTDTQYF. Here the CDR3 DNA reads TGCGCCAGCAGCTTGTTAGCGGCCCGCACAGATACGCAGTATTTT.

The table lists this clone with a count of one. The chain employs TRBV11-3 and TRBJ2-3; the D gene is possibly TRBD1 (6 bases). Germline CDR1 is SGHNT and CDR2 is YENEEA. The CDR3 totals 15 residues. Trimming pared 1 base from V and 0 bases from J, leaving 8 bases between. As DNA, the CDR3 is TGTGCCAGCAGCTTAGGGCAGGGGAGCACAGATACGCAGTATTTT. This codes for CASSLGQGSTDTQYF.

This clone has a single count. This sequence joins TRBV6-5 and TRBJ2-2; D possibly corresponds to TRBD2 (5 bases). V was cut by 5 bases and J by 0 bases, with 10 bases left in between. Germline V gene sequence: CDR1 MNHEY, CDR2 SVGAGI. This CDR3 has 15 amino acids. The CDR3 loop reads CASSLGRANTGELFF. The CDR3, as DNA: TGTGCCAGCAGTCTGGGGAGAGCGAACACCGGGGAGCTGTTTTTT.

The rearrangement links TRBV5-4 to TRBJ1-2; possible D gene TRBD1, 6 bases. With 4 bases removed from V and 5 bases from J, the gap between germline ends came to 9 bases. CDR1 is SGHNT, CDR2 YYREEE, per germline (reference sequence). This CDR3 comprises 12 residues. The CDR3 sequence: CASSEGEYGYTF. CDR3 DNA: TGTGCCAGCAGCGAGGGGGAGTATGGCTACACCTTC.

The chain combines TRBV10-1 with TRBJ1-1; D not resolved. Trimming took 0 bases from V and 1 from J, leaving 9 bases between them. Germline V gene sequence: CDR1 WNHNN, CDR2 SYGVQD (reference sequence). CDR3 length equals 15 residues. The CDR3 DNA follows: TGCGCCAGCAGTGAGTCGGGCCGGCCGAACACTGAAGCTTTCTTT. Translating gives CASSESGRPNTEAFF.

This clone was picked up one time. The chain links TRBV28 to TRBJ1-2; 9 positions match TRBD1. V dropped 5 bases and J dropped 7; count of bases not matched to a gene: 11. Germline CDR1 and CDR2: MDHEN and SYDVKM. The CDR3 runs 15 residues. CDR3 region: CASSTQQGANAGYTF. The DNA for the CDR3 is TGTGCCAGCAGTACTCAACAGGGGGCGAACGCTGGCTACACCTTC.

The rearrangement joins TRBV6-5 to TRBJ2-2; 7 bases are a match to TRBD2. CDR1 and CDR2 from the germline V gene are MNHEY and SVGAGI. J was trimmed by 1 base and V by 8 bases; bases with no gene match: 1. This CDR3 comprises 13 residues. CDR3 in DNA: TGTGCCAGCGGGGGGGTGAACACCGGGGAGCTGTTTTTT. Amino acid sequence: CASGGVNTGELFF.

The chain recombines TRBV6-1 with TRBJ1-2; D may be TRBD1 (6 bases). V was shortened by 3 bases and J by 6 bases, with 14 bases between the two germline ends. Germline values: CDR1 MNHNS, CDR2 SASEGT. The CDR3 contains 14 residues. The CDR3, as DNA: TGTGCCAGCAGTGATTGGGACACTCCCGATGGCTACACCTTC. The encoded protein is CASSDWDTPDGYTF.

The chain recombines TRBV9 with TRBJ1-2; 7 bases align to TRBD1. The V segment lost 5 bases and the J segment 7 bases; nucleotides outside the gene matches: 5. The CDR3 length is 12 residues. CDR1 and CDR2 (germline): SGDLS, YYNGEE. CDR3 amino acids: CASREDRAGYTF. CDR3 bases: TGTGCCAGCAGAGAAGACAGGGCTGGCTACACCTTC.

The chain employs TRBV11-2 and TRBJ2-7, with 7 nucleotides matching TRBD1. CDR3 length: 13 amino acids. The V segment lost 1 base and the J segment 3 bases; nucleotides outside the gene matches: 0. The germline V gene encodes CDR1 SGHAT and CDR2 FQNNGV. The CDR3 loop is CASSLGDSYEQYF. DNA of the CDR3: TGTGCCAGCAGCTTAGGGGACAGCTACGAGCAGTACTTC.

This sequence joins TRBV12-5 and TRBJ2-3; D may be TRBD2 (5 bases). Trimming took off 1 base at V and 11 bases at J, with 16 bases between the two ends. The CDR3 length is 14 residues. Germline lookup yields CDR1 LGHNT and CDR2 FRNRAP. CDR3 nucleotide sequence: TGTGCTAGTGGTTTGGGACAAGGACCGGAGGAGCAGTATTTT. Amino acids: CASGLGQGPEEQYF.

A note on this clone: The junction departs from germline at one end; a sequencing error may be responsible. The chain recombines TRBV20-1 with TRBJ2-3; D is perhaps TRBD2 (5 bases). CDR3 size: 10 residues. Germline V gene sequence: CDR1 DFQATT, CDR2 SNEGSKA (reference sequence). The CDR3 reads CSADRGTQDF. The CDR3 region has the DNA TGCAGTGCTGACCGGGGTACACAAGATTTT.

The gene calls are TRBV9 and TRBJ1-1, with TRBD1 matching 10 bases. The CDR3 is 17 amino acids. Germline V lookup: CDR1 SGDLS, CDR2 YYNGEE. J gave up 0 bases and V 5 bases, and 10 bases lay outside the gene matches. DNA for the CDR3: TGTGCCAGCAGTAGGGACAGGGGAGGGTACTTGAACACTGAAGCTTTCTTT. It is translated as CASSRDRGGYLNTEAFF. The variable domain in full, completed from reference TRBV9 and TRBJ1-1, reads DSGVTQTPKHLITATGQRVTLRCSPRSGDLSVYWYQQSLDQGLQFLIQYYNGEERAKGNILERFSAQQFPDLHSELNLSSLELGDSALYFCASSRDRGGYLNTEAFFGQGTRLTVV.

The chain joins TRBV12-3 or TRBV12-4 to TRBJ1-1; TRBD1 matches 7 bases. Losses at the gene ends were 7 bases for V and 4 bases for J; bases not matched to a gene: 3. This CDR3 has 12 amino acids. CDR3 in DNA: TGTGCCAGCACAGGGGGTGGCACTGAAGCTTTCTTT. It translates to CASTGGGTEAFF.

The rearrangement links TRBV19 to TRBJ2-2; TRBD1 matches at 10 bases. The germline CDR1 and CDR2 sequences are LNHDA and SQIVND (reference sequence). The CDR3 loop spans 15 amino acids. V shed 3 bases and J 6 bases; nucleotides not matched to a gene: 4. The CDR3 region is CASSIWTGGAGELFF. CDR3 nucleotides: TGTGCCAGTAGTATTTGGACAGGGGGTGCCGGGGAGCTGTTTTTT.

The chain recombines TRBV2 with TRBJ1-5; 8 nucleotides match TRBD1. The CDR3 runs to 15 residues. With 6 bases clipped from V and 6 bases from J, the junction kept 10 bases outside the gene matches. Germline-derived CDR1 and CDR2 are SNHLY and FYNNEI. The CDR3 is CASRGNQGASQPQHF. The CDR3 DNA sequence: TGTGCCAGCAGGGGTAACCAGGGGGCAAGTCAGCCCCAGCATTTT.

The gene calls are TRBV29-1 and TRBJ1-2, with 10 bases that match TRBD1. CDR1 SQVTM and CDR2 ANQGSEA come from the germline V gene. The CDR3 has 12 residues. Trimming at V came to 5 bases and at J to 4 bases, leaving 1 base not matched to a gene. The DNA for the CDR3 is TGCAGCGTTCGGACAGGGGGCTATGGCTACACCTTC. This sequence encodes CSVRTGGYGYTF.

Only one count was recorded for this clone. This chain joins TRBV30 and TRBJ1-1; D ambiguous. The V end was cut by 6 bases, the J end by 1 base, with 9 bases between. The germline V gene encodes CDR1 GTSNPN and CDR2 SVGIG (reference sequence). The CDR3 contains 12 residues. The CDR3 region has the DNA TGTGCCTGCAAACAGCCGAACACTGAAGCTTTCTTT. This sequence encodes CACKQPNTEAFF.

The rearrangement links TRBV27 to TRBJ2-1, with 8 bases identical to TRBD2. The J segment lost 8 bases and the V segment lost 2 bases, leaving 8 bases of the junction unmatched. CDR3 length equals 15 residues. The germline gives CDR1 MNHEY, CDR2 SMNVEV (reference sequence). CDR3 amino acids: CASSLGGGGRYEQFF. The DNA for the CDR3 is TGTGCCAGCAGTTTAGGCGGCGGGGGGAGATATGAGCAGTTCTTC.

V and J are TRBV28 and TRBJ1-4, with D hard to call. V lost 4 bases, J lost 0 bases, and 9 bases lay in between. Germline loops: CDR1 MDHEN, CDR2 SYDVKM. The CDR3 runs to 15 residues. CDR3 amino acids: CASSSELATNEKLFF. The CDR3 DNA reads TGTGCCAGCAGTTCGGAGCTTGCAACTAATGAAAAACTGTTTTTT.

The chain links TRBV7-9 to TRBJ2-1; 15 bases match TRBD2. V dropped 3 bases and J dropped 0; count of bases not matched to a gene: 6. The CDR3 spans 19 residues. Germline assignment: CDR1 SEHNR and CDR2 FQNEAQ (reference sequence). CDR3 bases: TGTGCCAGCAGCTTGGGACTAGCGGGGGGCCAGAGCTCCTACAATGAGCAGTTCTTC. This gives the protein CASSLGLAGGQSSYNEQFF.

The chain is built from TRBV5-1 and TRBJ1-1, with 10 bases lining up with TRBD1. Looked up from germline, CDR1 is SGHRS and CDR2 is YFSETQ. The junction had 8 bases not matched to a gene; V was cut back by 4 bases and J by 5 bases. The CDR3 consists of 15 residues. The CDR3 loop reads CASSLRQGAGTEAFF. CDR3 sequence (DNA): TGCGCCAGCAGCCTCAGACAGGGGGCGGGGACTGAAGCTTTCTTT. Drawing the rest from reference TRBV5-1 and TRBJ1-1, the complete variable domain is KAGVTQTPRYLIKTRGQQVTLSCSPISGHRSVSWYQQTPGQGLQFLFEYFSETQRNKGNFPGRFSGRQFSNSRSEMNVSTLELGDSALYLCASSLRQGAGTEAFFGQGTRLTVV.